These 2 T cell receptor beta chains were sequenced from one sample in a study of Tregs in tolerant kidney transplant recipients. Profiling relied on immunoSEQ multiplex PCR, and the TCRdb table lists in-frame clones only, not all of them. This table has around 74,000 clones, more than 95% appearing once. Sequenced here: CD4+ T cells from blood, sampled before the transplant. The receptors shown here come from a human donor who received a combined kidney and bone marrow transplant.

V is TRBV7-2 and J is TRBJ2-7, with TRBD1 identical over 8 bases. V was clipped by 3 bases and J by 4 bases; unmatched bases: 11. The germline V gene encodes CDR1 SGHTA and CDR2 FQGNSA. This CDR3 is built from 16 residues. CDR3 in amino acids: CASSLRTGIGRYEQYF. CDR3 coding DNA: TGTGCCAGCAGCTTGAGGACAGGGATCGGGCGTTACGAGCAGTACTTC.

This chain uses TRBV7-2 with TRBJ2-1; 12 nucleotides agree with TRBD2. The CDR3 covers 15 residues. CDR1 is SGHTA, CDR2 FQGNSA, per germline. V gave up 5 bases and J gave up 10 bases; unmatched junction bases: 9. DNA of the CDR3: TGTGCCAGCAGCATCGGACTAGCGGGGCCACGGGAGCAGTTCTTC. Protein product: CASSIGLAGPREQFF.